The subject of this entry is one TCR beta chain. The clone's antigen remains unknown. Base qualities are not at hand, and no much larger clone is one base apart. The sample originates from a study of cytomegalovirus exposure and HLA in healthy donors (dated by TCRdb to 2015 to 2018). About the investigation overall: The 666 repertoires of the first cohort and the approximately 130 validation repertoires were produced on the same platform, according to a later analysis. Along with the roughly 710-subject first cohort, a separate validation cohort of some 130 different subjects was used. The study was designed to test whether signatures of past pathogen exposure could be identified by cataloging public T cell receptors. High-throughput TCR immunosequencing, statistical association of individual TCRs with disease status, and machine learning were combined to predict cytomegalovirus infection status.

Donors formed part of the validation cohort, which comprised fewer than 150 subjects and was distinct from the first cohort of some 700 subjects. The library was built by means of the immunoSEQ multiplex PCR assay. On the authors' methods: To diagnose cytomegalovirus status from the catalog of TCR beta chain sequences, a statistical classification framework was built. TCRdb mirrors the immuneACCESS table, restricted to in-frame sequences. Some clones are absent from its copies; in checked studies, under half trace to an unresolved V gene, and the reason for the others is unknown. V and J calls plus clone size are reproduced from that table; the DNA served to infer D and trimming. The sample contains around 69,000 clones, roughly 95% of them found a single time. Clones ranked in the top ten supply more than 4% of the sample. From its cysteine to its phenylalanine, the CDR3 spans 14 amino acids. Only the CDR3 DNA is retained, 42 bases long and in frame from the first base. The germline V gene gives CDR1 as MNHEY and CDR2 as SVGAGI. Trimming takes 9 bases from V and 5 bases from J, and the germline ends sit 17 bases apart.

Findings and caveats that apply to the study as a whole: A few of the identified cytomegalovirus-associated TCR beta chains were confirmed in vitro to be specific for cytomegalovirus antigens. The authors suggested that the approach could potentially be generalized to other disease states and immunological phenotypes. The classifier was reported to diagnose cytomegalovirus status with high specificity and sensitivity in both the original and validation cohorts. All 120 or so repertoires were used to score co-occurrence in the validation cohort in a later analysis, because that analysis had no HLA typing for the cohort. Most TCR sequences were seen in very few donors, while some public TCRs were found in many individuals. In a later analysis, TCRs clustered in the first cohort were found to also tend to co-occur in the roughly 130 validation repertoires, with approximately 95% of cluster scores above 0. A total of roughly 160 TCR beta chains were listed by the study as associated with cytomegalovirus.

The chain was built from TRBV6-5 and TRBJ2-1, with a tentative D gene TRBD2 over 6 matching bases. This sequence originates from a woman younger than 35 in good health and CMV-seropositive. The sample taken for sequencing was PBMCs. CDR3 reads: CASRVGGSNNEQFF. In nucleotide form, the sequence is TGTGCCAGTCGAGTGGGGGGTTCCAACAATGAGCAGTTCTTC.